These 32 T cell receptor beta chains were all obtained from the same sample, sequenced in a study of technical replicates of blood from several donors. Repertoires were generated with immunoSEQ multiplex PCR, while TCRdb's copy carries only in-frame clones and drops some. The sample includes some 17,000 clones, about 89% of them seen just once. The sequenced material came from PBMCs. The receptors were sampled from a human donor in good health.

V and J are TRBV18 and TRBJ1-2, with no clear D. Germline values: CDR1 KGHSH, CDR2 LQKENI. CDR3 length: 13 residues. The V and J ends lost 6 bases and 8 bases respectively, with 16 bases between them. CDR3 sequence: CASSPVRFEGYTF. The CDR3 DNA follows: TGTGCCAGCTCCCCGGTGCGTTTTGAGGGCTACACCTTC.

The chain has TRBV27 and TRBJ1-1, with D perhaps TRBD1 (6 bases). The CDR3 length is 13 residues. Germline V gene sequence: CDR1 MNHEY, CDR2 SMNVEV (reference sequence). V was trimmed by 4 bases and J by 12 bases, leaving 18 bases between them. The CDR3 DNA is TGTGCCAGCAGTTCCCTCGGACAGTCCGTGACTTTCTTT. This gives the protein CASSSLGQSVTFF.

J is TRBJ2-5 and V is TRBV19, with D tentatively TRBD1 (6 bases). The CDR3 runs to 13 residues. Germline V CDR1 and CDR2: LNHDA, SQIVND (reference sequence). V was pared by 5 bases and J by 5 bases, with 12 bases between. The CDR3, as DNA: TGTGCCAGTAGTGTCAGGGGCGGGGAGACCCAGTACTTC. It codes for CASSVRGGETQYF.

This clone has just one count. The chain recombines TRBV7-6 with TRBJ1-2; D call uncertain. Per germline, CDR1 SGHVS and CDR2 FNYEAQ. Trimming took off 5 bases at V and 8 bases at J, with 18 bases between the two ends. The CDR3 loop spans 14 amino acids. CDR3 bases: TGTGCCAGCAGCCCCCCGCGGTTTCAGTTCGGCTACACCTTC. Its translation is CASSPPRFQFGYTF.

This clone was seen only a few times. The J gene is TRBJ1-1, the V gene TRBV30; D unclear. V gave up 5 bases and J gave up 11 bases, with 18 bases separating them. This CDR3 has 12 residues. Germline values: CDR1 GTSNPN, CDR2 SVGIG (reference sequence). CDR3 coding DNA: TGTGCCTGGTGCGGGTTTAAGGGAGAGGCTTTCTTT. This codes for CAWCGFKGEAFF.

The gene calls are TRBV28 and TRBJ2-7; D gene unclear. Trimming removed 4 bases at V and 2 bases at J, with 3 bases between. Germline V CDR1 and CDR2: MDHEN, SYDVKM. The CDR3 contains 11 residues. This CDR3 is CASSSAYEQYF. CDR3 coding DNA: TGTGCCAGCAGTTCGGCCTACGAGCAGTACTTC.

This clone was counted a few times. This sequence joins TRBV6-1 and TRBJ2-1; D is unresolved. The CDR3 length is 13 residues. The germline gives CDR1 MNHNS, CDR2 SASEGT. The ends were cut back, 0 bases at V and 8 bases at J, with 8 bases in the middle. The CDR3 DNA sequence: TGTGCCAGCAGTGAAGCGGTAAGCGATGAGCAGTTCTTC. Translating gives CASSEAVSDEQFF.

The V and J genes are TRBV7-2 and TRBJ2-5; 7 nucleotides line up with TRBD2. With V trimmed by 3 bases and J by 2 bases, 3 bases remained unmatched. This CDR3 comprises 14 residues. Germline V CDR1 and CDR2: SGHTA, FQGNSA. The CDR3, as DNA: TGTGCCAGCAGCTTCGCGGGAGTGCAAGAGACCCAGTACTTC. It specifies CASSFAGVQETQYF.

This clone occurred a few times. This sequence joins TRBV19 and TRBJ2-1; the D gene is possibly TRBD1 (6 bases). This CDR3 has 15 amino acids. Germline CDR1 is LNHDA and CDR2 is SQIVND (reference sequence). V lost 6 bases, J lost 3 bases, and 15 bases lay in between. This CDR3 reads CASRDSTTGYNEQFF. As DNA, the CDR3 is TGTGCCAGTAGAGATAGCACGACAGGCTACAATGAGCAGTTCTTC.

This chain links TRBV18 with TRBJ2-2, with 10 bases aligning to TRBD2. The germline CDR1 and CDR2 sequences are KGHSH and LQKENI. Unmatched junction bases numbered 3, after V lost 5 bases and J lost 6 bases. The CDR3 is 14 amino acids. The CDR3 DNA reads TGTGCCAGCTCAACTAGCGGGATGGCCGGGGAGCTGTTTTTT. Its translation: CASSTSGMAGELFF.

V is TRBV11-1 and J is TRBJ2-5; TRBD2 might be the D (6 bases). Germline assignment: CDR1 SGHAT and CDR2 FQDESV (reference sequence). CDR3 length equals 16 residues. V was trimmed by 5 bases and J by 4 bases, leaving 20 bases between them. In nucleotides, the CDR3 is TGTGCCAGCAGCCTCCCTACACTGTGGGGGGTAGAGACCCAGTACTTC. Residues: CASSLPTLWGVETQYF.

The V and J genes are TRBV15 and TRBJ2-1; TRBD1 matches 9 bases. The CDR3 sequence is 15 residues long. V shed 0 bases, J shed 7 bases, and the junction held 4 bases outside the gene matches. In germline, CDR1 is LNHNV, CDR2 YYDKDF (reference sequence). The chain's CDR3 is CATSRDTGGVNEQFF. The CDR3 region has the DNA TGTGCCACCAGCAGAGATACAGGGGGCGTAAATGAGCAGTTCTTC.

A word on this clone: Mismatch with germline at one junction end may stem from a read error. The chain uses TRBV6-1 and TRBJ2-1; D is unclear. This CDR3 is 15 amino acids long. Germline V gene sequence: CDR1 MNHNS, CDR2 SASEGT. CDR3 protein: CASTESPQTYNEQFF. The CDR3 nucleotides are TGTGCCAGCACTGAAAGCCCGCAAACCTACAATGAGCAGTTCTTC.

The chain couples TRBV10-2 to TRBJ2-7, with 11 bases matching TRBD2. The CDR3 has 16 amino acids. V was pared by 0 bases and J by 4 bases, with 5 bases of the junction left unmatched. Germline CDR1 is WSHSY and CDR2 is SAAADI. CDR3 sequence reads: CASSESGTSGSYEQYF. The CDR3 coding sequence is TGCGCCAGCAGTGAGTCCGGCACTAGCGGGAGTTACGAGCAGTACTTC.

With regard to this clone: Other DNA sequences of this sample code for an identical CDR3. The rearrangement links TRBV29-1 to TRBJ2-1, with 7 bases that match TRBD1. CDR1 SQVTM and CDR2 ANQGSEA come from the germline V gene. Germline trimming cut 7 bases from V and 5 bases from J; bases unmatched to any gene: 20. This CDR3 region has 17 residues. The CDR3 DNA reads TGCAGCGGACAGGGTTTTCCCGGGCCAACAAATAACAATGAGCAGTTCTTC. It encodes CSGQGFPGPTNNNEQFF.

This rearrangement joins TRBV19 to TRBJ2-1; D perhaps matches TRBD1 (5 bases). Looked up from germline, CDR1 is LNHDA and CDR2 is SQIVND (reference sequence). Trimming took off 3 bases at V and 8 bases at J, with 5 bases between the two ends. This CDR3 contains 11 residues. CDR3 DNA: TGTGCCAGTAGTATCAGGGATGAGCAGTTCTTC. Translated, it gives CASSIRDEQFF.

The V call is TRBV21-1, the J call TRBJ2-3; TRBD2 was called by the table and not checked on the DNA. TRBV21-1 is listed as a pseudogene. The CDR3 spans 19 residues. CDR3 sequence: CASSKGDRLAGVRTDTQYF. CDR3 in DNA: TGTGCCAGCAGCAAAGGGGATCGACTAGCGGGAGTCCGCACAGATACGCAGTATTTT.

V usage is TRBV13 and J usage is TRBJ2-7; TRBD1 aligns across 11 bases. The CDR3 is 14 residues long. Germline V gene data show CDR1 as PRHDT and CDR2 as FYEKMQ (reference sequence). With V trimmed by 7 bases and J by 3 bases, 5 bases remained unmatched. As DNA, the CDR3 is TGTGCCAGCAACGGACAGGGGGCGGACTACGAGCAGTACTTC. Translated, it gives CASNGQGADYEQYF. Looking up the rest from reference TRBV13 and TRBJ2-7 gives the full variable domain: AAGVIQSPRHLIKEKRETATLKCYPIPRHDTVYWYQQGPGQDPQFLISFYEKMQSDKGSIPDRFSAQQFSDYHSELNMSSLELGDSALYFCASNGQGADYEQYFGPGTRLTVT.

V is TRBV27 and J is TRBJ2-5; D is unresolved. The CDR3 has 13 residues. The V gene's germline CDR1 is MNHEY and CDR2 SMNVEV (reference sequence). Trimming shortened V by 6 bases and J by 0 bases, and 8 bases separated the two germline ends. CDR3 in DNA: TGTGCCAGCAGCCCCGGAGACCAAGAGACCCAGTACTTC. It specifies CASSPGDQETQYF.

CDR3 protein: CASSEELGLEQYF. DNA of the CDR3: TGCGCCAGCAGTGAGGAGCTAGGTCTCGAGCAGTACTTC. This chain links TRBV10-2 with TRBJ2-7; D gene unclear. Germline-derived CDR1 and CDR2 are WSHSY and SAAADI. V was trimmed by 2 bases and J by 6 bases, leaving 11 bases between them. CDR3 length: 13 residues.

The table lists this clone with a few counts. CDR3 region: CASKEQVDQPQHF. The CDR3 DNA is TGTGCCAGCAAGGAACAGGTGGATCAGCCCCAGCATTTT. The chain combines TRBV2 with TRBJ1-5; D possibly corresponds to TRBD1 (5 bases). Trimming took 7 bases from V and 5 from J, leaving 12 bases between them. The CDR3 has 13 residues. CDR1 is SNHLY, CDR2 FYNNEI, per germline.

The chain carries TRBV9 and TRBJ2-5, with 14 bases fitting TRBD2. The length of the CDR3 is 16 residues. Germline lookup yields CDR1 SGDLS and CDR2 YYNGEE. V shed 3 bases and J 9 bases; nucleotides not matched to a gene: 10. In DNA, the CDR3 is TGTGCCAGCAGCGGCGACCTGGGACTAGCGGGAGCCTCCCAGTACTTC. It is translated as CASSGDLGLAGASQYF.

This clone was observed once. V gene TRBV7-6 combines with J gene TRBJ2-1, with 11 bases fitting TRBD1. The germline gives CDR1 SGHVS, CDR2 FNYEAQ. V shed 5 bases, J shed 8 bases, and the junction held 5 bases outside the gene matches. The CDR3 length is 14 residues. CDR3 in DNA: TGTGCCAGCAGCGAAGGACAGGGGGCCTATGAGCAGTTCTTC. Its translation: CASSEGQGAYEQFF. The full variable domain, its missing parts supplied by reference TRBV7-6 and TRBJ2-1, is GAGVSQSPRYKVTKRGQDVALRCDPISGHVSLYWYRQALGQGPEFLTYFNYEAQQDKSGLPNDRFSAERPEGSISTLTIQRTEQRDSAMYRCASSEGQGAYEQFFGPGTRLTVL.

The V call is TRBV11-2, the J call TRBJ2-2, with a weak D call TRBD2 (6 bases). The V end was cut by 5 bases, the J end by 4 bases, with 17 bases between. Germline V gene sequence: CDR1 SGHAT, CDR2 FQNNGV. The CDR3 runs to 16 residues. CDR3 bases: TGTGCCAGCAGCCTAGCGTGGGGGGAACGCACCGGGGAGCTGTTTTTT. This gives the protein CASSLAWGERTGELFF.

This clone appeared a single time. This rearrangement joins TRBV6-1 to TRBJ2-1, with a possible D match to TRBD1 (5 bases). Germline CDR1 MNHNS, CDR2 SASEGT. The CDR3 spans 15 residues. V lost 2 bases and J 6 bases, leaving 14 bases between the germline ends. This CDR3 is CASSEIGRGINEQFF. In nucleotides, the CDR3 is TGTGCCAGCAGTGAAATAGGTAGGGGAATCAATGAGCAGTTCTTC.

The gene calls are TRBV27 and TRBJ2-7, with no clear D. With 5 bases removed from V and 0 bases from J, the gap between germline ends came to 8 bases. CDR3 size: 13 residues. Germline CDR1 is MNHEY and CDR2 is SMNVEV (reference sequence). The CDR3 bases are TGTGCCAGCAGTACCGCGTACTCCTACGAGCAGTACTTC. It yields the protein CASSTAYSYEQYF.

The rearrangement uses TRBV23-1 and TRBJ2-3; 11 bases agree with TRBD2. TRBV23-1 counts as an open reading frame of uncertain function. The CDR3 extends over 16 amino acids. The junction had 8 bases not matched to a gene; V was cut back by 6 bases and J by 3 bases. Here the CDR3 reads CASRLAGGRGTDTQYF. In nucleotides, the CDR3 is TGCGCCAGCAGGCTAGCGGGAGGACGCGGTACAGATACGCAGTATTTT.

The CDR3 loop reads CASRNAGTAFYNEQFF. CDR3 DNA sequence: TGTGCCAGCAGGAATGCCGGGACAGCTTTCTACAATGAGCAGTTCTTC. The chain recombines TRBV28 with TRBJ2-1; 7 positions agree with TRBD1. Germline V CDR1 and CDR2: MDHEN, SYDVKM. V dropped 6 bases and J dropped 3; count of bases not matched to a gene: 11. CDR3 size: 16 residues.

The chain carries TRBV20-1 and TRBJ2-7, with D possibly being TRBD2 (5 bases). Germline values: CDR1 DFQATT, CDR2 SNEGSKA (reference sequence). The CDR3 extends over 11 amino acids. Between the trimmed V and J ends, which lost 5 bases and 0 bases, there was a span of 5 bases. The CDR3: CSAGSSYEQYF. CDR3 coding DNA: TGCAGTGCTGGGAGCTCCTACGAGCAGTACTTC.

V gene TRBV28 combines with J gene TRBJ2-7, with 11 bases aligning to TRBD1. CDR3 size: 14 residues. The ends lost 6 bases at V and 4 bases at J; junction bases unmatched: 5. The germline gives CDR1 MDHEN, CDR2 SYDVKM. CDR3 coding DNA: TGTGCCAGCAGGTCCGGGACAGGGGGGTACGAGCAGTACTTC. Protein: CASRSGTGGYEQYF.

The chain has TRBV27 and TRBJ2-7, with 8 nucleotides matching TRBD1. V was clipped by 7 bases and J by 0 bases; unmatched bases: 8. CDR1 is MNHEY and CDR2 is SMNVEV in the germline V gene (reference sequence). This CDR3 has 15 amino acids. DNA of the CDR3: TGTGCCAGCAATAAACAGGGGGGAAGCTCCTACGAGCAGTACTTC. Translated, it gives CASNKQGGSSYEQYF.

The chain has TRBV6-9 and TRBJ2-7; 10 bases fit TRBD1. The germline V gene encodes CDR1 MNHGY and CDR2 SVAAGI. Trimming cost V 3 bases and J 3 bases; bases outside gene matches: 5. CDR3 size: 15 residues. CDR3 region: CASSYPGTGDYEQYF. CDR3 in DNA: TGTGCCAGCAGTTACCCCGGGACAGGGGACTACGAGCAGTACTTC.